This record covers a single TCR beta chain. The CDR3 contains 15 residues. The germline V gene has CDR1 SGHTA and CDR2 FQGNSA. The V segment lost 3 bases and the J segment 2 bases; nucleotides outside the gene matches: 6. This specimen belongs to a study of blood T cell repertoires in COVID-19. For the study at large: COVID-19 samples collected from the United States, Italy and Spain covered acute and convalescent phases. PBMCs, B-cell-depleted T cells, or T cells provided the cDNA or gDNA that made up the material.

Under the authors' procedure: Scientists estimated how many nucleated cells there were by amplifying reference gene primers. TCRdb's copy holds only in-frame clones and misses some; the assay was immunoSEQ multiplex PCR. That table furnishes V, J and clone size, whereas the DNA furnished D and trimming. The sample holds about 180,000 clones, roughly 88% seen once. This sequence originates from a woman younger than 45 with acute or convalescent COVID-19. Specimen: peripheral blood. This chain links TRBV7-2 with TRBJ2-5; 7 nucleotides match TRBD1. CDR3 DNA sequence: TGTGCCAGCAGCTTGAGGGGGCGCGGACAAGAGACCCAGTACTTC. As protein: CASSLRGRGQETQYF.